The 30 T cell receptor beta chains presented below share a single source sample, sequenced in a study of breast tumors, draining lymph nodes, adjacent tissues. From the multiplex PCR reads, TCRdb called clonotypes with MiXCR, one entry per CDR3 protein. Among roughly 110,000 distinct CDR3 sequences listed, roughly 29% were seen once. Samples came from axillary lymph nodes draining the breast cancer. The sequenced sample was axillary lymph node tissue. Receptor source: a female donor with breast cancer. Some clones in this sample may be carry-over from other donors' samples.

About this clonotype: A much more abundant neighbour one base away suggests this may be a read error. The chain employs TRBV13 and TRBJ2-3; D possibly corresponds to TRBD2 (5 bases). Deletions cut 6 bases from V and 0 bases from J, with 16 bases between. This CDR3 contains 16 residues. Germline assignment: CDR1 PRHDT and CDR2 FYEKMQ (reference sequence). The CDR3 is CASSYPPRGSTDTQYF. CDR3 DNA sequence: TGTGCCAGCAGTTACCCGCCCCGGGGAAGCACAGATACGCAGTATTTT.

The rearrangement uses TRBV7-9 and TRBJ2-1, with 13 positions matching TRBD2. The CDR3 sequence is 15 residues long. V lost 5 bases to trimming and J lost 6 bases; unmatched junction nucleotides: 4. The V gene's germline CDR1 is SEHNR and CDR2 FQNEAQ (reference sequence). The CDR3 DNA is TGTGCCAGCAGCCGACTAGCGGGAGGCCCCAATGAGCAGTTCTTC. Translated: CASSRLAGGPNEQFF. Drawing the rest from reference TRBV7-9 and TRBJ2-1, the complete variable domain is DTGVSQNPRHKITKRGQNVTFRCDPISEHNRLYWYRQTLGQGPEFLTYFQNEAQLEKSRLLSDRFSAERPKGSFSTLEIQRTEQGDSAMYLCASSRLAGGPNEQFFGPGTRLTVL.

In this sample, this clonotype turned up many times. The CDR3 region is CAWSVTANYGYTF. CDR3 bases: TGTGCCTGGAGTGTAACGGCCAACTATGGCTACACCTTC. This chain links TRBV30 with TRBJ1-2; unclear D gene. Trimming shortened V by 0 bases and J by 2 bases, and 7 bases separated the two germline ends. The V gene's germline CDR1 is GTSNPN and CDR2 SVGIG (reference sequence). The CDR3 sequence is 13 residues long. The variable domain in full, completed from reference TRBV30 and TRBJ1-2, reads SQTIHQWPATLVQPVGSPLSLECTVEGTSNPNLYWYRQAAGRGLQLLFYSVGIGQISSEVPQNLSASRPQDRQFILSSKKLLLSDSGFYLCAWSVTANYGYTFGSGTRLTVV.

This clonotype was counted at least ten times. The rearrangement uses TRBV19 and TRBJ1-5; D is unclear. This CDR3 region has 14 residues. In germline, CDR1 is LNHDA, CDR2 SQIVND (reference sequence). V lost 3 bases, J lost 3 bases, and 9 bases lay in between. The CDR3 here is CASSIRRSNQPQHF. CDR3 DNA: TGTGCCAGTAGTATTCGACGGTCCAATCAGCCCCAGCATTTT.

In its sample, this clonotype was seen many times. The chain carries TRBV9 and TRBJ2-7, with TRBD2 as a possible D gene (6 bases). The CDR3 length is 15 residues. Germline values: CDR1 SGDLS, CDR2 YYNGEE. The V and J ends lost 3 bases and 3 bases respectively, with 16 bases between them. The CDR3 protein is CASSAGRGKVYEQYF. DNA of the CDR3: TGTGCCAGCAGCGCCGGCCGGGGGAAAGTCTACGAGCAGTACTTC.

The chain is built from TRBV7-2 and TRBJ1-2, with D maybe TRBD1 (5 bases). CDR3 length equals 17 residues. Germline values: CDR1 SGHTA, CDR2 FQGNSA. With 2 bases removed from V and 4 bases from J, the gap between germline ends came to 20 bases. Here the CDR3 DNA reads TGTGCCAGCAGCTTAAGAGGGGTGGCCGGGGGGTTCTATGGCTACACCTTC. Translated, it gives CASSLRGVAGGFYGYTF. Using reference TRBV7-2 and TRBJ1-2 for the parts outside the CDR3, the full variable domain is GAGVSQSPSNKVTEKGKDVELRCDPISGHTALYWYRQSLGQGLEFLIYFQGNSAPDKSGLPSDRFSAERTGGSVSTLTIQRTQQEDSAVYLCASSLRGVAGGFYGYTFGSGTRLTVV.

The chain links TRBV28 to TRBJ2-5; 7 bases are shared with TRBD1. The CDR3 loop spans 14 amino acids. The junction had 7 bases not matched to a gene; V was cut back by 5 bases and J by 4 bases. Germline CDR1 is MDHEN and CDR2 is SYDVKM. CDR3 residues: CASSGPGQIETQYF. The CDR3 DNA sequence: TGTGCCAGCAGTGGTCCGGGACAGATAGAGACCCAGTACTTC.

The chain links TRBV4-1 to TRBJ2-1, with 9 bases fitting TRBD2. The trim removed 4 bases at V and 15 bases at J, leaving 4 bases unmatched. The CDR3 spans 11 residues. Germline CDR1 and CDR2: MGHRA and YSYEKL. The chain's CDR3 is CASSRGTSLFF. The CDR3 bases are TGCGCCAGCAGCCGAGGGACTAGCCTGTTCTTC.

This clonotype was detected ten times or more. This CDR3 is CSVGQGRIYGYTF. The CDR3 DNA reads TGCAGCGTTGGGCAGGGACGTATATATGGCTACACCTTC. This chain uses TRBV29-1 with TRBJ1-2; D might be TRBD1 (5 bases). Deletions cut 4 bases from V and 5 bases from J, with 14 bases between. CDR3 length equals 13 residues. From germline, CDR1 is SQVTM and CDR2 ANQGSEA. The full variable domain, with the rest looked up from reference TRBV29-1 and TRBJ1-2, is SAVISQKPSRDICQRGTSLTIQCQVDSQVTMMFWYRQQPGQSLTLIATANQGSEATYESGFVIDKFPISRPNLTFSTLTVSNMSPEDSSIYLCSVGQGRIYGYTFGSGTRLTVV.

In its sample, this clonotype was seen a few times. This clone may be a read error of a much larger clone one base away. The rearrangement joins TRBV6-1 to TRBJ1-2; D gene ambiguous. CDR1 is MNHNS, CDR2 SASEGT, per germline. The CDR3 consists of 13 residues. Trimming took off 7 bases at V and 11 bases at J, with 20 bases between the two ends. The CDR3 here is CASTSLTRSGYTF. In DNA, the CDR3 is TGTGCCAGCACCTCCTTGACCAGATCGGGTTACACCTTC.

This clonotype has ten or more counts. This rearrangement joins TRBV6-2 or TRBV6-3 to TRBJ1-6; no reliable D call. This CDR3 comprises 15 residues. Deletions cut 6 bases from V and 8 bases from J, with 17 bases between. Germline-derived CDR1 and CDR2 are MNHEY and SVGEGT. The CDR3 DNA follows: TGTGCCAGCAGCCTGGGCCAACTGAAGTATTCACCCCTCCACTTT. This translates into CASSLGQLKYSPLHF.

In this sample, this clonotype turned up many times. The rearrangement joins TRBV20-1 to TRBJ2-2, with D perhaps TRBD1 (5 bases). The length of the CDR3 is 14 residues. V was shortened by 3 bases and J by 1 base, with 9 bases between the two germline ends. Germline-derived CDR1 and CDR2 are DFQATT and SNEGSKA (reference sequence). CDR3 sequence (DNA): TGCAGTGCTAGTCGAAGGGGGAACACCGGGGAGCTGTTTTTT. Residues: CSASRRGNTGELFF.

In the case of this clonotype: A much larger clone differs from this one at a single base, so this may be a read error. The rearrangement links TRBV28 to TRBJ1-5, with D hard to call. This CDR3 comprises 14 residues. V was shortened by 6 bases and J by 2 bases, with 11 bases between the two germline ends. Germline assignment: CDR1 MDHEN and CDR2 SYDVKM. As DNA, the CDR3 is TGTGCCAGCAGGGGGATAGTTGGCAATCAGCCCCAGCATTTT. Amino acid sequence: CASRGIVGNQPQHF.

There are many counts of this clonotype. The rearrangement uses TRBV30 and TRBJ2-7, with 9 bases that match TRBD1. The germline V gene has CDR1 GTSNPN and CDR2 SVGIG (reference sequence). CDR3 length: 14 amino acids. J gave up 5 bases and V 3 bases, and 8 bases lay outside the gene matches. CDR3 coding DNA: TGTGCCTGGAGCTATCCGGACAGGGGCCACGAGCAGTACTTC. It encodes CAWSYPDRGHEQYF.

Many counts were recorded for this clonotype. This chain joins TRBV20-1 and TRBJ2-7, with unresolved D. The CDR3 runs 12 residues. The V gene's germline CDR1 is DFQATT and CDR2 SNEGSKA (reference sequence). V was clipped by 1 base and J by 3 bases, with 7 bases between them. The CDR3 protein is CSARVDGYEQYF. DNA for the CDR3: TGCAGTGCTAGAGTCGACGGCTACGAGCAGTACTTC.

The CDR3 bases are TGCGCCAGCAGCCCGACAGCTGGGGCCAACGTCCTGACTTTC. Its protein is CASSPTAGANVLTF. The chain recombines TRBV5-1 with TRBJ2-6; possibly TRBD1 for D (5 bases). The length of the CDR3 is 14 residues. Looked up from germline, CDR1 is SGHRS and CDR2 is YFSETQ. V was pared by 4 bases and J by 2 bases, with 7 bases between. Drawing the rest from reference TRBV5-1 and TRBJ2-6, the complete variable domain is KAGVTQTPRYLIKTRGQQVTLSCSPISGHRSVSWYQQTPGQGLQFLFEYFSETQRNKGNFPGRFSGRQFSNSRSEMNVSTLELGDSALYLCASSPTAGANVLTFGAGSRLTVL.

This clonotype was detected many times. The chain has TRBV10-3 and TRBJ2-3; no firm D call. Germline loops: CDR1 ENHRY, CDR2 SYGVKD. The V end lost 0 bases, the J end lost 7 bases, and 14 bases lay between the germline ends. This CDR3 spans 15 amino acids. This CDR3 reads CAISESNDPTNTQYF. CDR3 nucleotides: TGTGCCATCAGTGAGTCGAATGACCCGACAAATACGCAGTATTTT.

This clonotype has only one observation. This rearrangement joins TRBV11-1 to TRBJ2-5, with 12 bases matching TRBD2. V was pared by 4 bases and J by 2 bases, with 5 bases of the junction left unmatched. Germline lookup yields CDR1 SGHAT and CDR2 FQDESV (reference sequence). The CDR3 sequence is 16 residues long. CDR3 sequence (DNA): TGTGCCAGCAGCTCCCTAGCGGGGGGGAGGCAAGAGACCCAGTACTTC. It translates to CASSSLAGGRQETQYF. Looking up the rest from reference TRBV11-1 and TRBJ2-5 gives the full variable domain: EAEVAQSPRYKITEKSQAVAFWCDPISGHATLYWYRQILGQGPELLVQFQDESVVDDSQLPKDRFSAERLKGVDSTLKIQPAELGDSAMYLCASSSLAGGRQETQYFGPGTRLLVL.

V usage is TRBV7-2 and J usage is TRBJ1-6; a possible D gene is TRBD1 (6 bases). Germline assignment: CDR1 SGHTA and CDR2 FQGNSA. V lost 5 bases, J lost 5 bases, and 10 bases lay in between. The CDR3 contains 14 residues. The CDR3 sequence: CASSHQGNNSPLHF. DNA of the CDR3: TGTGCCAGCAGCCATCAGGGGAATAATTCACCCCTCCACTTT.

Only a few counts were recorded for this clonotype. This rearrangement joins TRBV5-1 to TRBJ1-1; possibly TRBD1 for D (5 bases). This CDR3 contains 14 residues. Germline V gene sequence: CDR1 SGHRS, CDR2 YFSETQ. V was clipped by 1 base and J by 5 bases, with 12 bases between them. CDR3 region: CASSLTLTETEAFF. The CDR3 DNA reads TGCGCCAGCAGCTTGACCTTGACAGAGACTGAAGCTTTCTTT.

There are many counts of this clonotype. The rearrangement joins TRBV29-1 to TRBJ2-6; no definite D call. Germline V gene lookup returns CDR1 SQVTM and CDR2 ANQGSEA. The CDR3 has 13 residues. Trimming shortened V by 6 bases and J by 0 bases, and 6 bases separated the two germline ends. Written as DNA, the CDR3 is TGCAGCGTAATGTACTCTGGGGCCAACGTCCTGACTTTC. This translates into CSVMYSGANVLTF. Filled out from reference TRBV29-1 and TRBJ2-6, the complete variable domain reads SAVISQKPSRDICQRGTSLTIQCQVDSQVTMMFWYRQQPGQSLTLIATANQGSEATYESGFVIDKFPISRPNLTFSTLTVSNMSPEDSSIYLCSVMYSGANVLTFGAGSRLTVL.

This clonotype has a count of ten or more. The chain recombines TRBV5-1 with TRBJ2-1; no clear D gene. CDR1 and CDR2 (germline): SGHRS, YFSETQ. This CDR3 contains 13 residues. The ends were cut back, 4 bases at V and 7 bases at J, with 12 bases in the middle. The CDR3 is CASSPELGNEQFF. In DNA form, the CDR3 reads TGCGCCAGCAGCCCGGAGTTGGGTAATGAGCAGTTCTTC.

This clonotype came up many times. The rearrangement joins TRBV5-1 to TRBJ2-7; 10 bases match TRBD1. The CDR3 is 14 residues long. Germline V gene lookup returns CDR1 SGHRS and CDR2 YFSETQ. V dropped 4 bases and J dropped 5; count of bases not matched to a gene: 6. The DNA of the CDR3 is TGCGCCAGCAGCCAGGGGGACAGGGGAAACGAGCAGTACTTC. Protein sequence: CASSQGDRGNEQYF.

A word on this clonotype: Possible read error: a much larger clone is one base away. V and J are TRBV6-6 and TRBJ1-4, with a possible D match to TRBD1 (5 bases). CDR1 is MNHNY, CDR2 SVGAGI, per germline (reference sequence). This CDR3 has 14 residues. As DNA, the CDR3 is TGTGCCGGCAGTTACTGGGAGACAGATGAAAAACTGCTTTTT. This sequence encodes CAGSYWETDEKLLF.

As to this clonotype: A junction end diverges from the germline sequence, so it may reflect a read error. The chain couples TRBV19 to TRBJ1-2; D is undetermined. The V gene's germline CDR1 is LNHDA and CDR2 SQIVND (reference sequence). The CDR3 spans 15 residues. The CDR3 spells CASREGIEGRKRYTF. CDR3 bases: TGCGCCAGTAGAGAAGGGATCGAGGGCAGGAAACGCTACACCTTC.

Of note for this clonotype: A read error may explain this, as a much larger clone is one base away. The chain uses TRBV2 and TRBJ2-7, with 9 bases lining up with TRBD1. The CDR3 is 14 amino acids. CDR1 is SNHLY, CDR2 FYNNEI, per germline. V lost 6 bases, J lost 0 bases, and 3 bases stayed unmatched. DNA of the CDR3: TGTGCCAGCAGGGACAGGGGAACCTCCTACGAGCAGTACTTC. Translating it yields CASRDRGTSYEQYF.

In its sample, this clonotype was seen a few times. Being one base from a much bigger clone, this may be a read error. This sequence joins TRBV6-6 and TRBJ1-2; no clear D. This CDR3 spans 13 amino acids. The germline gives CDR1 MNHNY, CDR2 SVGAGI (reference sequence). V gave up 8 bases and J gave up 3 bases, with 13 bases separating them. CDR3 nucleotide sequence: TGTGCCAGCCGGCCCTCGGGAGACTATGGCTACACCTTC. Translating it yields CASRPSGDYGYTF.

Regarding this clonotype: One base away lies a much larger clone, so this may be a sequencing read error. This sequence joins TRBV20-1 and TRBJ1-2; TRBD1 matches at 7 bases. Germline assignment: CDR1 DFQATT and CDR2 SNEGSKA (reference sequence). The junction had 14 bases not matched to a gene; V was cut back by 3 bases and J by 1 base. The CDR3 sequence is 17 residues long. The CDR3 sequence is CSARPGIGQAVNYGYTF. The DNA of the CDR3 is TGCAGTGCTAGGCCAGGGATTGGACAGGCGGTTAACTATGGCTACACCTTC.

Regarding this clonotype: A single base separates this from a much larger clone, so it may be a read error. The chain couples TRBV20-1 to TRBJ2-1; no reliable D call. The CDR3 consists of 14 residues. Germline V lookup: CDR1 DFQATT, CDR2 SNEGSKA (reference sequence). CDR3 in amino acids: CSAERQSSYTEQFF. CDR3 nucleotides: TGCAGTGCGGAAAGGCAGAGCTCCTACACTGAGCAGTTCTTC.

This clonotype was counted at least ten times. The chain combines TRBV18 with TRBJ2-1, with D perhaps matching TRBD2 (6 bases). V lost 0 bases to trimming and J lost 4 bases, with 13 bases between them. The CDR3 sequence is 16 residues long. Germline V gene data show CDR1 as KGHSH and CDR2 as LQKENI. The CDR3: CASSPPRAGTYNEQFF. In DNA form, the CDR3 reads TGTGCCAGCTCACCACCACGAGCGGGTACTTACAATGAGCAGTTCTTC.